Shown below are 29 T cell receptor beta chains from a single sample sequenced in a study of T cell responses to AZD1222 COVID-19 vaccine. Using immunoSEQ multiplex PCR, the repertoire was profiled, and TCRdb retains in-frame clones only, with some absent. The sample consists of 92,000 or so clones, roughly nine tenths of them appearing once. This sample comprised peripheral blood, obtained on day 0 of AZD1222 vaccination. The source of these receptors is an adult in good health.

The chain links TRBV2 to TRBJ1-5; tentatively, D is TRBD1 (6 bases). Germline V gene sequence: CDR1 SNHLY, CDR2 FYNNEI. V was trimmed by 6 bases and J by 6 bases, leaving 15 bases between them. This CDR3 is 14 amino acids long. CDR3 DNA: TGTGCCAGCAGAGTGGACAGTATGAGTCAGCCCCAGCATTTT. The encoded protein is CASRVDSMSQPQHF.

The CDR3 sequence: CASSDRGGEKLFF. CDR3 DNA sequence: TGTGCCAGCAGCGACAGGGGAGGTGAAAAACTGTTTTTT. This chain uses TRBV9 with TRBJ1-4, with 7 bases lining up with TRBD1. The germline CDR1 and CDR2 sequences are SGDLS and YYNGEE. V lost 3 bases, J lost 7 bases, and 3 bases stayed unmatched. This CDR3 contains 13 residues.

Worth noting for this clone: Other nucleotide sequences from this sample produce the same CDR3. The chain joins TRBV19 to TRBJ1-1; no firm D call. CDR3 length: 15 residues. Trimming removed 1 base from V and 1 base from J, with 10 bases in between. The germline CDR1 and CDR2 sequences are LNHDA and SQIVND (reference sequence). Here the CDR3 reads CASSIGPRRNTEAFF. In nucleotides, the CDR3 is TGTGCCAGTAGTATAGGCCCCAGACGGAACACTGAAGCTTTCTTT.

The chain recombines TRBV27 with TRBJ1-2; 7 bases fit TRBD1. This CDR3 contains 17 residues. V gave up 5 bases and J gave up 0 bases; unmatched junction bases: 12. In germline, CDR1 is MNHEY, CDR2 SMNVEV (reference sequence). In DNA, the CDR3 is TGTGCCAGCAGTAGACAGGGAGGTTATCTAGCTAACTATGGCTACACCTTC. Its translation is CASSRQGGYLANYGYTF.

The chain recombines TRBV6-5 with TRBJ1-5, with D possibly being TRBD1 (5 bases). This CDR3 is built from 14 residues. CDR1 and CDR2 from the germline V gene are MNHEY and SVGAGI. The V end was cut by 9 bases, the J end by 3 bases, with 15 bases between. The CDR3 loop reads CASHRDSFNQPQHF. The CDR3 nucleotides read TGTGCCAGTCACCGGGACTCCTTCAATCAGCCCCAGCATTTT.

The rearrangement links TRBV2 to TRBJ1-2; D call uncertain. CDR3 length: 14 amino acids. V was shortened by 7 bases and J by 8 bases, with 20 bases between the two germline ends. CDR1 and CDR2 (germline): SNHLY, FYNNEI. The CDR3 DNA sequence: TGTGCCAGCAACGAAATGACCGGGGAGGAAGGCTACACCTTC. Protein: CASNEMTGEEGYTF.

The chain links TRBV11-2 to TRBJ1-6; no clear D. CDR3 size: 16 residues. Germline V gene sequence: CDR1 SGHAT, CDR2 FQNNGV. Between the trimmed V and J ends, which lost 2 bases and 0 bases, there was a span of 8 bases. CDR3 in amino acids: CASSLQRTSYNSPLHF. CDR3 bases: TGTGCCAGCAGCTTACAGAGGACCTCCTATAATTCACCCCTCCACTTT.

This clone was recorded once. The chain couples TRBV4-1 to TRBJ2-1; tentative D call: TRBD2 (6 bases). CDR3 length: 14 amino acids. Germline values: CDR1 MGHRA, CDR2 YSYEKL. V shed 0 bases and J shed 12 bases, with 15 bases lying between them. This CDR3 is CASSQDPAGKGQFF. The CDR3 DNA reads as TGCGCCAGCAGCCAAGATCCCGCGGGGAAGGGGCAGTTCTTC.

This chain links TRBV11-2 with TRBJ2-5; 8 nucleotides match TRBD2. The germline CDR1 and CDR2 sequences are SGHAT and FQNNGV. With V trimmed by 5 bases and J by 3 bases, 5 bases remained unmatched. The CDR3 extends over 14 amino acids. The CDR3 DNA follows: TGTGCCAGCAGCCACGGGGGGGGAAAAGAGACCCAGTACTTC. It encodes CASSHGGGKETQYF.

This chain connects TRBV5-5 to TRBJ1-2; no definite D call. The length of the CDR3 is 15 residues. Germline V gives CDR1 SGHKS, CDR2 YYEKEE (reference sequence). Deletions cut 5 bases from V and 3 bases from J, with 17 bases between. The CDR3: CASRPRRGSDYGYTF. The DNA of the CDR3 is TGTGCCAGCAGACCCCGCCGGGGTTCCGACTATGGCTACACCTTC.

The V and J genes are TRBV28 and TRBJ1-2, with D uncertain. Germline V gene lookup returns CDR1 MDHEN and CDR2 SYDVKM. The CDR3 spans 12 residues. V was clipped by 6 bases and J by 6 bases, with 11 bases between them. The CDR3: CASSSGLDGYTF. The CDR3 DNA sequence: TGTGCCAGCAGCTCAGGACTGGATGGCTACACCTTC.

The chain joins TRBV5-4 to TRBJ1-4; no definite D call. V lost 3 bases and J 4 bases, leaving 7 bases between the germline ends. There are 13 residues in the CDR3. Germline V gene lookup returns CDR1 SGHNT and CDR2 YYREEE (reference sequence). The DNA for the CDR3 is TGTGCCAGCAGCTACCTGGGTAATGAAAAACTGTTTTTT. Amino acid sequence: CASSYLGNEKLFF.

This clone was counted only a few times. The chain couples TRBV19 to TRBJ2-2, with D unresolved. In germline, CDR1 is LNHDA, CDR2 SQIVND (reference sequence). Trimming stripped 3 bases from V and 7 bases from J, with 9 bases between. This CDR3 comprises 13 residues. As DNA, the CDR3 is TGTGCCAGTAGTATTGATCTTAGCGGGGAGCTGTTTTTT. Translating it yields CASSIDLSGELFF. Together with reference TRBV19 and TRBJ2-2, the CDR3 gives the full variable domain: DGGITQSPKYLFRKEGQNVTLSCEQNLNHDAMYWYRQDPGQGLRLIYYSQIVNDFQKGDIAEGYSVSREKKESFPLTVTSAQKNPTAFYLCASSIDLSGELFFGEGSRLTVL.

This clone was found once. The V gene is TRBV28, the J gene TRBJ1-2; TRBD1 matches at 8 bases. The germline V gene has CDR1 MDHEN and CDR2 SYDVKM. CDR3 length: 18 amino acids. J lost 8 bases, V lost 2 bases, and 19 bases had no gene match. CDR3 loop: CASSLEWTGPPKRSGYTF. The DNA for the CDR3 is TGTGCCAGCAGTTTAGAGTGGACAGGGCCTCCCAAGCGTTCCGGCTACACCTTC.

This chain connects TRBV7-9 to TRBJ1-2; D perhaps matches TRBD1 (5 bases). V was trimmed by 10 bases and J by 1 base, leaving 22 bases between them. Germline values: CDR1 SEHNR, CDR2 FQNEAQ (reference sequence). The CDR3 totals 16 residues. CDR3 nucleotide sequence: TGTGCCACAAAACCTAAACCGGGACTGAGTAACTATGGCTACACCTTC. This gives the protein CATKPKPGLSNYGYTF.

The table lists this clone with a few counts. This chain uses TRBV6-5 with TRBJ1-5, with D possibly TRBD1 on 5 matching bases. The V end was cut by 6 bases, the J end by 5 bases, with 11 bases between. This CDR3 has 13 residues. CDR1 is MNHEY and CDR2 is SVGAGI in the germline V gene. Written as DNA, the CDR3 is TGTGCCAGCAGCGGCGACAGATATCAGCCCCAGCATTTT. Its protein is CASSGDRYQPQHF.

The rearrangement uses TRBV3-1 (or the pseudogene TRBV3-2) and TRBJ1-5; perhaps TRBD1 as D (5 bases). The germline CDR1 and CDR2 sequences are LGHDT and YNNKEL (reference sequence). There are 15 residues in the CDR3. The ends were cut back, 1 base at V and 1 base at J, with 8 bases in the middle. CDR3 sequence reads: CASSQGGLSNQPQHF. CDR3 DNA: TGTGCCAGCAGCCAAGGGGGCTTAAGCAATCAGCCCCAGCATTTT.

V usage is TRBV5-1 and J usage is TRBJ2-1; 7 nucleotides match TRBD1. The CDR3 consists of 15 residues. The V gene's germline CDR1 is SGHRS and CDR2 YFSETQ. V lost 0 bases and J lost 8; bases outside the gene matches: 8. The CDR3 region is CASSLGQGHGDEQFF. CDR3 DNA sequence: TGCGCCAGCAGCTTGGGACAGGGTCACGGCGATGAGCAGTTCTTC.

The sample holds one count of this clone. This chain joins TRBV4-3 and TRBJ2-4, with TRBD2 identical over 8 bases. This CDR3 is built from 14 residues. Germline-derived CDR1 and CDR2 are LGHNA and YSLEER. After removal of 0 bases from V and 8 bases from J, the junction contained 3 bases not matched to a gene. The CDR3 region has the DNA TGCGCCAGCAGCCAAGATAGGCGGGGGGACATTCAGTACTTC. It translates to CASSQDRRGDIQYF.

This clone was seen only once. CDR3 sequence reads: CASSYGTYEQYF. CDR3 DNA sequence: TGCGCCAGCAGCTATGGGACTTACGAGCAGTACTTC. The chain joins TRBV5-1 to TRBJ2-7; tentative D call: TRBD2 (6 bases). CDR3 length equals 12 residues. The V and J ends lost 3 bases and 4 bases respectively, with 8 bases between them. The germline V gene encodes CDR1 SGHRS and CDR2 YFSETQ.

This sequence joins TRBV9 and TRBJ1-1, with D maybe TRBD1 (5 bases). The V end lost 0 bases, the J end lost 4 bases, and 13 bases lay between the germline ends. The CDR3 sequence is 15 residues long. Germline loops: CDR1 SGDLS, CDR2 YYNGEE. The CDR3 here is CASSVVFGGGTEAFF. The CDR3 nucleotides are TGTGCCAGCAGCGTAGTGTTCGGGGGGGGCACTGAAGCTTTCTTT.

The genes are TRBV12-3 or TRBV12-4 and TRBJ2-5, with D uncertain. V was cut by 5 bases and J by 2 bases, with 3 bases left in between. This CDR3 comprises 11 residues. The CDR3 region has the DNA TGTGCCAGCAGTCGACAAGAGACCCAGTACTTC. Amino acids: CASSRQETQYF.

The chain recombines TRBV6-5 with TRBJ2-7; possibly TRBD1 for D (6 bases). CDR1 and CDR2 from the germline V gene are MNHEY and SVGAGI. The germline V and J ends were trimmed by 5 bases and 3 bases, with 14 bases remaining between them. CDR3 length equals 14 residues. CDR3 nucleotides: TGTGCCAGCAGTCCTCTCCAGACAGGCTACGAGCAGTACTTC. Amino acids: CASSPLQTGYEQYF.

This chain joins TRBV5-1 and TRBJ2-5; TRBD1 aligns across 11 bases. The CDR3 is 14 residues long. Germline CDR1 reads SGHRS; CDR2 reads YFSETQ. V lost 3 bases, J lost 3 bases, and 1 base stayed unmatched. Here the CDR3 reads CASSWGQGEETQYF. The DNA for the CDR3 is TGCGCCAGCAGCTGGGGACAGGGGGAAGAGACCCAGTACTTC.

The chain couples TRBV19 to TRBJ2-3; D is perhaps TRBD1 (6 bases). V was trimmed by 3 bases and J by 2 bases, leaving 12 bases between them. The CDR3 contains 15 residues. Per the germline V gene, CDR1 is LNHDA and CDR2 is SQIVND (reference sequence). The CDR3 sequence: CASSILTGFTDTQYF. The CDR3 DNA reads TGTGCCAGTAGTATCTTGACAGGATTCACAGATACGCAGTATTTT.

V is TRBV30 and J is TRBJ1-2; TRBD1 matches 12 bases. The CDR3 runs 18 residues. CDR1 GTSNPN and CDR2 SVGIG come from the germline V gene (reference sequence). With 1 base clipped from V and 4 bases from J, the junction kept 13 bases outside the gene matches. The CDR3 loop is CAWSGLGTGGHLGYGYTF. The CDR3 region has the DNA TGTGCCTGGAGTGGCCTAGGGACAGGGGGCCATCTGGGCTATGGCTACACCTTC.

A single count supports this clone. The chain couples TRBV2 to TRBJ2-1; 11 bases line up with TRBD2. CDR3 length: 17 residues. The V and J ends lost 6 bases and 8 bases, in that order; junction bases with no gene match: 15. The germline CDR1 and CDR2 sequences are SNHLY and FYNNEI. The CDR3 bases are TGTGCCAGCAGCCCCCTGGCTAGCGGGGGGAAGGTCGATGAGCAGTTCTTC. Translation gives CASSPLASGGKVDEQFF.

This chain uses TRBV2 with TRBJ1-5; D ambiguous. The germline V and J ends were trimmed by 7 bases and 4 bases, with 8 bases remaining between them. The CDR3 has 12 amino acids. Germline CDR1 reads SNHLY; CDR2 reads FYNNEI. DNA of the CDR3: TGTGCCAGCAATTTAGCGAATCAGCCCCAGCATTTT. It yields the protein CASNLANQPQHF.

This sequence joins TRBV2 and TRBJ1-2; 9 nucleotides line up with TRBD1. Germline values: CDR1 SNHLY, CDR2 FYNNEI. This CDR3 comprises 16 residues. V was pared by 2 bases and J by 3 bases, with 7 bases of the junction left unmatched. This CDR3 reads CASSELGTGTDYGYTF. The CDR3 nucleotides read TGTGCCAGCAGTGAATTGGGGACAGGGACAGACTATGGCTACACCTTC.